This record covers a single T cell receptor beta chain. Its specificity is unknown. This CDR3 is built from 21 residues. The germline V gene encodes CDR1 LGHNA and CDR2 YNFKEQ. Unmatched junction bases numbered 15, after V lost 0 bases and J lost 1 base. This specimen comes from a study of beta chain features in type 1 diabetes. Study-wide findings and caveats: Moderately but significantly shorter TCRB CDR3s were found in Type 1 diabetes patients in all four CD4+ subsets. Patients' naive, central memory and regulatory TCRB repertoires appeared more alike than those of healthy donors. Patients and controls would be equally affected if PCR favored shorter templates.

Reverse transcription of all isolated RNA meant that expressed TCRB transcripts were sequenced. Here immunoSEQ multiplex PCR was the method, and the copy in TCRdb shows in-frame clones only, minus some. This table has roughly 240,000 clones, 13% to 15% appearing once. This chain uses TRBV4-2 with TRBJ2-3; 11 bases align to TRBD2. The sequence derives from a woman between 40 and 50 years old in good health. Sequencing used naive CD4+ T cells from blood. The CDR3 DNA is TGTGCCAGCAGCCAAGAAGGCAAGGGGCTAGCGGGGGGCCTTCGCACAGATACGCAGTATTTT. Its protein product is CASSQEGKGLAGGLRTDTQYF.